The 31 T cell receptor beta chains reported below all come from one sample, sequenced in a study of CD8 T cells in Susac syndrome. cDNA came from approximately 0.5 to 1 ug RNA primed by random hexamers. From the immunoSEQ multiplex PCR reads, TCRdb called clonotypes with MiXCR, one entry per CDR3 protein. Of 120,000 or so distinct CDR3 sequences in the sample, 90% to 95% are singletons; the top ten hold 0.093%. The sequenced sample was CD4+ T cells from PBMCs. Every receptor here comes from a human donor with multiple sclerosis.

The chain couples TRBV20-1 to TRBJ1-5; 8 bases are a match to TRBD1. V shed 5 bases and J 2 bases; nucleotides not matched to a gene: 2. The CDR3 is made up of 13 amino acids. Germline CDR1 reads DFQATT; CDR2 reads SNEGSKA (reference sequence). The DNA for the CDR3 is TGCAGTGCTTTGGACAGGGGCAATCAGCCCCAGCATTTT. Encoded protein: CSALDRGNQPQHF.

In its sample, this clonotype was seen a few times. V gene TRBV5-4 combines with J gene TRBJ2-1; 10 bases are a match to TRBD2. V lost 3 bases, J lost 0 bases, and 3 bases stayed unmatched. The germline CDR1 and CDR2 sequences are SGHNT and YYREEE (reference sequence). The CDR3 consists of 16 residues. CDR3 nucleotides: TGTGCCAGCAGCTCTAGCGGGGGTAACTCCTACAATGAGCAGTTCTTC. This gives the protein CASSSSGGNSYNEQFF.

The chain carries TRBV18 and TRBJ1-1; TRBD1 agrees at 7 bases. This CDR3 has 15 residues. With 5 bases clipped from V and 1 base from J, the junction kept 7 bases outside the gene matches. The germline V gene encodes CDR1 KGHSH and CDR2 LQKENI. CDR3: CASSARQGGNTEAFF. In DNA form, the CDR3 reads TGTGCCAGCTCAGCCAGACAGGGAGGGAACACTGAAGCTTTCTTT.

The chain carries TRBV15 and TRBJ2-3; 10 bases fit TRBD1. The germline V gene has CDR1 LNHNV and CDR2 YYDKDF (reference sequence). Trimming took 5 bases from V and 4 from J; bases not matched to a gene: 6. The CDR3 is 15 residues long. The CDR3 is CATSADRGRPDTQYF. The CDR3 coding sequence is TGTGCCACCAGCGCTGACAGGGGGCGACCAGATACGCAGTATTTT.

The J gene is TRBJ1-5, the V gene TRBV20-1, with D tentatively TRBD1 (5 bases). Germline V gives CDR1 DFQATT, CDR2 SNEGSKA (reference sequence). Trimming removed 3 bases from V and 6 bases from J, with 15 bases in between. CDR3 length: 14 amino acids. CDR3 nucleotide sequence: TGCAGTGCTAGTGGGCAGGGAGGAGGTCAGCCCCAGCATTTT. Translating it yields CSASGQGGGQPQHF.

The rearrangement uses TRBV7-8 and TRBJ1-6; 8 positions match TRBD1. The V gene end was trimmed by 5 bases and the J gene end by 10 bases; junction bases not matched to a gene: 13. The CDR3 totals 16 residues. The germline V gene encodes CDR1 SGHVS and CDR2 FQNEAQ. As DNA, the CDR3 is TGTGCCAGCAGCACCCGTCGACAGGGGAGTAAATCACCCCTCCACTTT. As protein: CASSTRRQGSKSPLHF.

CDR3 nucleotide sequence: TGTGCCAGCAGCGGCGGCTTTTCACCCCTCCACTTT. It specifies CASSGGFSPLHF. The chain carries TRBV19 and TRBJ1-6; no firm D call. This CDR3 is 12 amino acids long. Trimming shortened V by 9 bases and J by 9 bases, and 12 bases separated the two germline ends. CDR1 is LNHDA, CDR2 SQIVND, per germline (reference sequence).

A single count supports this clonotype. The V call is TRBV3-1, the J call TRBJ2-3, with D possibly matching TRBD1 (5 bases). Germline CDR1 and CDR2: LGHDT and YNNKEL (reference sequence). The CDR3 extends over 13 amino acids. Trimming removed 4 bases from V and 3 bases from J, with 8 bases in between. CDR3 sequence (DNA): TGTGCCAGCAGCCTGCAGGGTACAGATACGCAGTATTTT. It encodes CASSLQGTDTQYF.

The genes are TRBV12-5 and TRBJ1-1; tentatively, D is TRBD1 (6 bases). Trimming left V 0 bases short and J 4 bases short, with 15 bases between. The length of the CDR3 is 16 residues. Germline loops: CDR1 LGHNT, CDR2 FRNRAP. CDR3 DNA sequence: TGTGCTAGTGGTTTGGTTTCATCCGGGACACCCACTGAAGCTTTCTTT. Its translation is CASGLVSSGTPTEAFF.

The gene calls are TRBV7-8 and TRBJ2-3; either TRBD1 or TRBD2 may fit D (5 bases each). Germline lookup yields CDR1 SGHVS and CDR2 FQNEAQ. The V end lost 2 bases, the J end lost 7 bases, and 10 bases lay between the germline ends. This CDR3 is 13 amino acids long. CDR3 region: CASSLKGTHTQYF. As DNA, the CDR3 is TGTGCCAGCAGCTTAAAGGGGACGCATACGCAGTATTTT. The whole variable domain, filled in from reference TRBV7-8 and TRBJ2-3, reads GAGVSQSPRYKVAKRGQDVALRCDPISGHVSLFWYQQALGQGPEFLTYFQNEAQLDKSGLPSDRFFAERPEGSVSTLKIQRTQQEDSAVYLCASSLKGTHTQYFGPGTRLTVL.

The CDR3 bases are TGCAGCGTTGTAGGATGGCAGTTGTACGAGCAGTACTTC. It yields the protein CSVVGWQLYEQYF. The chain couples TRBV29-1 to TRBJ2-7; D unresolved. The germline gives CDR1 SQVTM, CDR2 ANQGSEA. V was clipped by 4 bases and J by 4 bases, with 14 bases between them. The CDR3 has 13 amino acids.

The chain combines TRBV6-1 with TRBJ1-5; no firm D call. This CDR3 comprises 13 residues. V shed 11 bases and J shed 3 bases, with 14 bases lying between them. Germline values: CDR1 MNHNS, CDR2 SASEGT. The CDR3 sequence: CAGAATPNQPQHF. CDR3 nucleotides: TGTGCCGGTGCGGCAACACCCAATCAGCCCCAGCATTTT.

In DNA form, the CDR3 reads TGTGCCAGCAGCTCCGCCGGGACACCTAATGAAAAACTGTTTTTT. It specifies CASSSAGTPNEKLFF. The genes are TRBV9 and TRBJ1-4; perhaps TRBD1 as D (6 bases). There are 15 residues in the CDR3. V lost 4 bases to trimming and J lost 3 bases, with 13 bases between them. Germline-derived CDR1 and CDR2 are SGDLS and YYNGEE.

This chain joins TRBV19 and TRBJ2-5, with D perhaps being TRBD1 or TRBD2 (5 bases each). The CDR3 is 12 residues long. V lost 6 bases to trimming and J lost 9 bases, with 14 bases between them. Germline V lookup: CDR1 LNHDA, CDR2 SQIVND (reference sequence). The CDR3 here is CASSLGRVAQYF. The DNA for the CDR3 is TGTGCCAGTAGCCTGGGACGGGTGGCCCAGTACTTC. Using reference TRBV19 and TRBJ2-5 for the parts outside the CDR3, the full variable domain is DGGITQSPKYLFRKEGQNVTLSCEQNLNHDAMYWYRQDPGQGLRLIYYSQIVNDFQKGDIAEGYSVSREKKESFPLTVTSAQKNPTAFYLCASSLGRVAQYFGPGTRLLVL.

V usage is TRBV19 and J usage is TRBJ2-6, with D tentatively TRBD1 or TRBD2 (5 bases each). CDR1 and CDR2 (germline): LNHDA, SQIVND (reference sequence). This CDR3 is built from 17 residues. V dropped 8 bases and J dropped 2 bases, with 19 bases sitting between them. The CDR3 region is CASEGRGTRAGANVLTF. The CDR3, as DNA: TGTGCCAGTGAAGGGCGTGGGACGAGGGCTGGGGCCAACGTCCTGACTTTC.

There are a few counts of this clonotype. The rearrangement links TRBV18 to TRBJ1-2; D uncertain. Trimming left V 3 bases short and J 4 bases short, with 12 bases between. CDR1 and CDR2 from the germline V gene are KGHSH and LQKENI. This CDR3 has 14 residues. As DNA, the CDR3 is TGTGCCAGCTCACCCGGCGGCGCGGGCTATGGCTACACCTTC. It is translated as CASSPGGAGYGYTF.

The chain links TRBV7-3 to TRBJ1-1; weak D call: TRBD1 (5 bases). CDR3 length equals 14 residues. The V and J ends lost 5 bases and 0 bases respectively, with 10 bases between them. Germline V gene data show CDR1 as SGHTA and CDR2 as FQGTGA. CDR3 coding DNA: TGTGCCAGCAGCGGGGGGGTGATGAACACTGAAGCTTTCTTT. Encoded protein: CASSGGVMNTEAFF.

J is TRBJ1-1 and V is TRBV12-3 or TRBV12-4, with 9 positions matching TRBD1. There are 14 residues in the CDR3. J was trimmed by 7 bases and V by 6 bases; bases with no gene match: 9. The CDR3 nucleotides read TGTGCCAGCAGGGATACAGGGGGCGCAGGTGAAGCTTTCTTT. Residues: CASRDTGGAGEAFF.

CDR3 DNA: TGTGCCAGCGCCGTAACCCGCTCTGGGGCCAACGTCCTGACTTTC. Translated: CASAVTRSGANVLTF. The chain is built from TRBV3-1 and TRBJ2-6; no definite D call. Germline-derived CDR1 and CDR2 are LGHDT and YNNKEL (reference sequence). Trimming cost V 8 bases and J 0 bases, with 11 bases left between them. The CDR3 has 15 residues.

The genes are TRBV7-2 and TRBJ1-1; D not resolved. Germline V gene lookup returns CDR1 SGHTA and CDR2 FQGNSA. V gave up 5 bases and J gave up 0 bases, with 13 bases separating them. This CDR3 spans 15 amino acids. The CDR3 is CASSRAAGLNTEAFF. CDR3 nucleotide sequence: TGTGCCAGCAGCCGCGCGGCAGGCCTGAACACTGAAGCTTTCTTT.

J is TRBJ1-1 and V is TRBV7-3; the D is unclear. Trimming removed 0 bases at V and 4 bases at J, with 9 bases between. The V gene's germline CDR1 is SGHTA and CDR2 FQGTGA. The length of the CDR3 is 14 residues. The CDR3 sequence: CASSLTSTATEAFF. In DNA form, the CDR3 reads TGTGCCAGCAGCTTAACAAGTACTGCCACTGAAGCTTTCTTT.

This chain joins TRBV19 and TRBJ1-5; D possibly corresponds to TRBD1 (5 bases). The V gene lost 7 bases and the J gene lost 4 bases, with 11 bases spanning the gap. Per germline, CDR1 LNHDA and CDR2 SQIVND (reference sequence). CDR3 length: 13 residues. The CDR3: CASNGRGNQPQHF. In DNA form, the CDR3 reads TGTGCCAGTAACGGGCGGGGGAATCAGCCCCAGCATTTT.

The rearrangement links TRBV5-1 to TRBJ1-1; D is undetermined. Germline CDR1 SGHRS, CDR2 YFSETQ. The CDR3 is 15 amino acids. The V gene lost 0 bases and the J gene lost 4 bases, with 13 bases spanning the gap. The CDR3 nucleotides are TGCGCCAGCAGCTTGGCACTGAGGGTGCCCACTGAAGCTTTCTTT. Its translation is CASSLALRVPTEAFF. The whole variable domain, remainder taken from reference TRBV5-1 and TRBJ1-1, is KAGVTQTPRYLIKTRGQQVTLSCSPISGHRSVSWYQQTPGQGLQFLFEYFSETQRNKGNFPGRFSGRQFSNSRSEMNVSTLELGDSALYLCASSLALRVPTEAFFGQGTRLTVV.

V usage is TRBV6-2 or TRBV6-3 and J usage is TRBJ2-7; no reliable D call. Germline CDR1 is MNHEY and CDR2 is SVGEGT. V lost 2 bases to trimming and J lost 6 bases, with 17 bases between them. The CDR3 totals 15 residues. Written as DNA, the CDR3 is TGTGCCAGCAGTTACGGTCCAGTCTTCAGCTTCGAGCAGTACTTC. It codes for CASSYGPVFSFEQYF.

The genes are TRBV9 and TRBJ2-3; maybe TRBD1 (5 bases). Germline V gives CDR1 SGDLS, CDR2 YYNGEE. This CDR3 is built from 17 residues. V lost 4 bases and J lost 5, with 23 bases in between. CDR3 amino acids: CASSPTLGVVGKDTQYF. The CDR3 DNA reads TGTGCCAGCAGCCCCACCCTAGGGGTAGTTGGTAAAGATACGCAGTATTTT.

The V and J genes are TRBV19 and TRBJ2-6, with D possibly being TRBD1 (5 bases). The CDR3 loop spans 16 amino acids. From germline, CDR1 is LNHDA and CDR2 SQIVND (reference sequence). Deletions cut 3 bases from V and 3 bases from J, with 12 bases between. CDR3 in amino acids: CASSMTGTGGANVLTF. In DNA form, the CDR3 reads TGTGCCAGTAGTATGACGGGTACAGGTGGGGCCAACGTCCTGACTTTC.

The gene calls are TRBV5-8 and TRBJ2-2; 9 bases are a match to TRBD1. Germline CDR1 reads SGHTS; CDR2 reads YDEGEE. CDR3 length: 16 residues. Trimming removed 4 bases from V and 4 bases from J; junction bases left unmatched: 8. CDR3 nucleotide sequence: TGTGCCAGCAGCCCAAACAGGGGGCGAGGCACCGGGGAGCTGTTTTTT. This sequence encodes CASSPNRGRGTGELFF. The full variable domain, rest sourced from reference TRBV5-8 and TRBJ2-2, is EAGVTQSPTHLIKTRGQQATLRCSPISGHTSVYWYQQALGLGLQFLLWYDEGEERNRGNFPPRFSGRQFPNYSSELNVNALELEDSALYLCASSPNRGRGTGELFFGEGSRLTVL.

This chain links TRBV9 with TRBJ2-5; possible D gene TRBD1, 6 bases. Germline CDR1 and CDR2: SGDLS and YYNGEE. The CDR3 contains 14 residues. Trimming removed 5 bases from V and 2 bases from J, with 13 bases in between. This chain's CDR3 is CASSPSGQQETQYF. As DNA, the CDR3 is TGTGCCAGCAGTCCCTCCGGACAGCAAGAGACCCAGTACTTC. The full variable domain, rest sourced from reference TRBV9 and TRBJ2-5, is DSGVTQTPKHLITATGQRVTLRCSPRSGDLSVYWYQQSLDQGLQFLIQYYNGEERAKGNILERFSAQQFPDLHSELNLSSLELGDSALYFCASSPSGQQETQYFGPGTRLLVL.

In DNA form, the CDR3 reads TGTGCCAGTAGTAGCCAGACAGGTCGGGAAAAACTGTTTTTT. Its protein is CASSSQTGREKLFF. The V gene is TRBV19, the J gene TRBJ1-4, with D possibly matching TRBD1 (6 bases). The CDR3 spans 14 residues. V gave up 4 bases and J gave up 8 bases, with 14 bases separating them. Germline CDR1 LNHDA, CDR2 SQIVND (reference sequence).

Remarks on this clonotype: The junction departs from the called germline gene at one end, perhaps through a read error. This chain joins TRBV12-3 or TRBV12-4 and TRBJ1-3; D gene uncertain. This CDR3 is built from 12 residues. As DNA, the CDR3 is TGTGCCAGCAGTTTTTCTGAAAACACCATATATTTT. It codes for CASSFSENTIYF.

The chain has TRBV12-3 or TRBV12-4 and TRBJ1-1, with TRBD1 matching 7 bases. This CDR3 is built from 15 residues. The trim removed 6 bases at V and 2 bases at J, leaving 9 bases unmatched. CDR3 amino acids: CASRWDRSFNTEAFF. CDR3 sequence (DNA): TGTGCCAGCAGGTGGGACAGATCGTTTAACACTGAAGCTTTCTTT.